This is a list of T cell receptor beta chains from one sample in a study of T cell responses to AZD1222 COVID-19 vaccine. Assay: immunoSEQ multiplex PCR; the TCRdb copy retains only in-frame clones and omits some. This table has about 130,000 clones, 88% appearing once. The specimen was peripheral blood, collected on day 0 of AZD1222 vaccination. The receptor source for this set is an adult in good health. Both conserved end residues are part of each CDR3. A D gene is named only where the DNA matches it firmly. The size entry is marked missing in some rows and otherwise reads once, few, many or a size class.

CDR3nt: TGTGCCAGCAGCCCCCTGAACAGCGTCTATGGCTACACCTTC
CDR3aa: CASSPLNSVYGYTF
v_gene: TRBV9
d_gene: -
abundance: -
j_gene: TRBJ1-2

CDR3nt: TGCGCCAGCAGCTCGGGACTAGCCCGGGAGACCCAGTACTTC
CDR3aa: CASSSGLARETQYF
v_gene: TRBV5-1
d_gene: TRBD2
abundance: -
j_gene: TRBJ2-5

CDR3nt: TGTGCCAGAGGGACAGGGCGGCCAGGAGAGACCCAGTACTTC
CDR3aa: CARGTGRPGETQYF
v_gene: TRBV27
d_gene: TRBD1
abundance: -
j_gene: TRBJ2-5

CDR3nt: TGTGCCACCAGTGATGGGACTACCAACTATGGCTACACCTTC
CDR3aa: CATSDGTTNYGYTF
v_gene: TRBV24-1
d_gene: -
abundance: -
j_gene: TRBJ1-2

CDR3nt: TGTGCCACCAGCAGAGGGGTAGGGGAAGGAACTAACTATGGCTACACCTTC
CDR3aa: CATSRGVGEGTNYGYTF
v_gene: TRBV15
d_gene: -
abundance: -
j_gene: TRBJ1-2

CDR3nt: TGCGCCAGCAGCTTGGGATGGGGCAGGGGGCAAACTGAAGCTTTCTTT
CDR3aa: CASSLGWGRGQTEAFF
v_gene: TRBV5-1
d_gene: TRBD1
abundance: -
j_gene: TRBJ1-1

CDR3nt: TGTGCCAGCAGTCGAGATGACACGAGCTACGAGCAGTACTTC
CDR3aa: CASSRDDTSYEQYF
v_gene: TRBV6-2/TRBV6-3
d_gene: -
abundance: once
j_gene: TRBJ2-7

CDR3nt: TGTGCCACCAGTGACCCTATTCAGGAGGAGGGGAACAATCAGCCCCAGCATTTT
CDR3aa: CATSDPIQEEGNNQPQHF
v_gene: TRBV24-1
d_gene: -
abundance: -
j_gene: TRBJ1-5

CDR3nt: TGTGCCAGCAGTTTTTTTGGACCCACTGAAGCTTTCTTT
CDR3aa: CASSFFGPTEAFF
v_gene: TRBV12-3/TRBV12-4
d_gene: -
abundance: -
j_gene: TRBJ1-1

CDR3nt: TGTGCCAGCAGTCCTCCCCAGGGGAGCACTGAAGCTTTCTTT
CDR3aa: CASSPPQGSTEAFF
v_gene: TRBV27
d_gene: -
abundance: -
j_gene: TRBJ1-1

CDR3nt: TGTGCCAGCAGCCAGGCAGCGGGGGGGCGGTACGAGCAGTACTTC
CDR3aa: CASSQAAGGRYEQYF
v_gene: TRBV6-2/TRBV6-3
d_gene: TRBD2
abundance: -
j_gene: TRBJ2-7

CDR3nt: TGTGCCAGTGCCTCCGGGACAGGGGGCTACACAGATACGCAGTATTTT
CDR3aa: CASASGTGGYTDTQYF
v_gene: TRBV19
d_gene: TRBD1
abundance: -
j_gene: TRBJ2-3

CDR3nt: TGTGCCAGCAGTTACTCAGGGACGAGCGAGCAGTACTTC
CDR3aa: CASSYSGTSEQYF
v_gene: TRBV6-2/TRBV6-3
d_gene: -
abundance: -
j_gene: TRBJ2-7

CDR3nt: TGCGCCAGCAGCCAAGAAGGTAGTCTTAATGAAAAACTGTTTTTT
CDR3aa: CASSQEGSLNEKLFF
v_gene: TRBV4-3
d_gene: -
abundance: -
j_gene: TRBJ1-4

CDR3nt: TGTGCCAGCAGCCAAGTTTCAGGAGACTCTGAAGCTTTCTTT
CDR3aa: CASSQVSGDSEAFF
v_gene: TRBV4-2
d_gene: -
abundance: -
j_gene: TRBJ1-1

CDR3nt: TGTGCCAGCAGCTTCGGGTCAACCTACGAGCAGTACTTC
CDR3aa: CASSFGSTYEQYF
v_gene: TRBV7-9
d_gene: -
abundance: -
j_gene: TRBJ2-7

CDR3nt: TGTGCCAGCAGTGAGGGACCACGGGACACCATATATTTT
CDR3aa: CASSEGPRDTIYF
v_gene: TRBV2
d_gene: -
abundance: -
j_gene: TRBJ1-3

CDR3nt: TGTGCCAGCAGCGTAGGAGGTGGGGCTAGCGTCTCCTACGAGCAGTACTTC
CDR3aa: CASSVGGGASVSYEQYF
v_gene: TRBV9
d_gene: -
abundance: -
j_gene: TRBJ2-7

CDR3nt: TGCGCCAGCAGACTCGACAGGGGCTATGGCTACACCTTC
CDR3aa: CASRLDRGYGYTF
v_gene: TRBV5-1
d_gene: TRBD1
abundance: -
j_gene: TRBJ1-2

CDR3nt: TGTGCCAGCAGCCCCGCGGAGGTCTCCTGGACAGGCCCCAATTCACCCCTCCACTTT
CDR3aa: CASSPAEVSWTGPNSPLHF
v_gene: TRBV11-3
d_gene: TRBD1
abundance: -
j_gene: TRBJ1-6

CDR3nt: TGTGCCACCAGCAGATACCACAGGGGGTCCACTGAAGCTTTCTTT
CDR3aa: CATSRYHRGSTEAFF
v_gene: TRBV15
d_gene: TRBD1
abundance: -
j_gene: TRBJ1-1

CDR3nt: TGTGCCAGCAGCTTCGGGTCCTTAGGACAGGGGGCAAATCTCGGCTACACCTTC
CDR3aa: CASSFGSLGQGANLGYTF
v_gene: TRBV21-1
d_gene: -
abundance: -
j_gene: TRBJ1-2

CDR3nt: TGTGCTAGTGGTTTATGGTCCCAACTGCATGAGCAGTTCTTC
CDR3aa: CASGLWSQLHEQFF
v_gene: TRBV12-5
d_gene: -
abundance: -
j_gene: TRBJ2-1

CDR3nt: TGTGCCAGCAGCTTGGGGACAGGGTTCTATGGCTACACCTTC
CDR3aa: CASSLGTGFYGYTF
v_gene: TRBV5-5
d_gene: TRBD1
abundance: -
j_gene: TRBJ1-2

CDR3nt: TGCGCCAGCAGCCTGGGGCAGGGGACCTATGGCTACACCTTC
CDR3aa: CASSLGQGTYGYTF
v_gene: TRBV10-2
d_gene: -
abundance: few
j_gene: TRBJ1-2

CDR3nt: TGTGCCTGGAGTGTAGCAGGGTCGCTCGAGCAGTACTTC
CDR3aa: CAWSVAGSLEQYF
v_gene: TRBV30
d_gene: -
abundance: -
j_gene: TRBJ2-7

CDR3nt: TGTGCCAGCAGCCCTACAGGGGTATCAGACACTGAAGCTTTCTTT
CDR3aa: CASSPTGVSDTEAFF
v_gene: TRBV13
d_gene: TRBD1
abundance: -
j_gene: TRBJ1-1

CDR3nt: TGTGCCAGCAGTTTGACGGAGCGAACTGAAGCTTTCTTT
CDR3aa: CASSLTERTEAFF
v_gene: TRBV27
d_gene: -
abundance: -
j_gene: TRBJ1-1

CDR3nt: TGTGCCAGCAGTAACGGGGGTACTGAAGCTTTCTTT
CDR3aa: CASSNGGTEAFF
v_gene: TRBV27
d_gene: -
abundance: -
j_gene: TRBJ1-1

CDR3nt: TGTGCCAGCAGCTTGGGTTTGCTCGGACAGGAGCAGTTCTTC
CDR3aa: CASSLGLLGQEQFF
v_gene: TRBV5-5
d_gene: -
abundance: once
j_gene: TRBJ2-1

CDR3nt: TGTGCCAGCAGCTATCTTGGGGGGAGCACAGATACGCAGTATTTT
CDR3aa: CASSYLGGSTDTQYF
v_gene: TRBV7-3
d_gene: -
abundance: -
j_gene: TRBJ2-3

CDR3nt: TGTGCCAGCAGTTTAGGTTTCGGGGTCAGCTACGAGCAGTACTTC
CDR3aa: CASSLGFGVSYEQYF
v_gene: TRBV28
d_gene: -
abundance: -
j_gene: TRBJ2-7

CDR3nt: TGTGCCAGCTCGCGCGACATAATTGGGCGGGGGGTCCACAATGAGCAGTTCTTC
CDR3aa: CASSRDIIGRGVHNEQFF
v_gene: TRBV18
d_gene: TRBD2
abundance: -
j_gene: TRBJ2-1

CDR3nt: TGTGCCAGCAGTTATCGGGACCCCCCGTTCTTC
CDR3aa: CASSYRDPPFF
v_gene: TRBV12-3/TRBV12-4
d_gene: -
abundance: once
j_gene: TRBJ2-1

CDR3nt: TGTGCCAGCAGCTTAGTGGGGGGGGGCACTGAAGCTTTCTTT
CDR3aa: CASSLVGGGTEAFF
v_gene: TRBV7-2
d_gene: -
abundance: -
j_gene: TRBJ1-1

CDR3nt: TGTGCCAGCAGGACCGGACAGGGCCCAACTAATGAAAAACTGTTTTTT
CDR3aa: CASRTGQGPTNEKLFF
v_gene: TRBV2
d_gene: TRBD1
abundance: -
j_gene: TRBJ1-4

CDR3nt: TGTGCCAGCAGCGCGACAGGGGGCTGGACTGAAGCTTTCTTT
CDR3aa: CASSATGGWTEAFF
v_gene: TRBV9
d_gene: TRBD1
abundance: once
j_gene: TRBJ1-1

CDR3nt: TGTGCCAGTAGTAGGACAATAGAGACTGAAGCTTTCTTT
CDR3aa: CASSRTIETEAFF
v_gene: TRBV19
d_gene: -
abundance: -
j_gene: TRBJ1-1

CDR3nt: TGTGCCACCAGTCCTGGGGGCCAAGAGACCCAGTACTTC
CDR3aa: CATSPGGQETQYF
v_gene: TRBV24-1
d_gene: -
abundance: -
j_gene: TRBJ2-5

CDR3nt: TGTGCCAGCAGCCAGGGGGCGGACTCCTACGAGCAGTACTTC
CDR3aa: CASSQGADSYEQYF
v_gene: TRBV9
d_gene: TRBD1
abundance: -
j_gene: TRBJ2-7

CDR3nt: TGTGCCAGTTCTACAGGGTTTTCGGGTGAAGCTTTCTTT
CDR3aa: CASSTGFSGEAFF
v_gene: TRBV19
d_gene: -
abundance: -
j_gene: TRBJ1-1

CDR3nt: TGTGCCAGCAGCGGAGGGGACCTGGGGACTGAAGCTTTCTTT
CDR3aa: CASSGGDLGTEAFF
v_gene: TRBV9
d_gene: -
abundance: -
j_gene: TRBJ1-1

CDR3nt: TGTGCCAGCAGTTTAACCAGCGCGATCAACGAGCAGTACTTC
CDR3aa: CASSLTSAINEQYF
v_gene: TRBV27
d_gene: -
abundance: once
j_gene: TRBJ2-7

CDR3nt: TGTGCCACCAGTGGCAGGGAAGACAACTATGGCTACACCTTC
CDR3aa: CATSGREDNYGYTF
v_gene: TRBV24-1
d_gene: -
abundance: -
j_gene: TRBJ1-2

CDR3nt: TGTGCCAGCAGTGAAGGGAGACTAGCGGGAGTTGGAGAGACCCAGTACTTC
CDR3aa: CASSEGRLAGVGETQYF
v_gene: TRBV6-1
d_gene: TRBD2
abundance: -
j_gene: TRBJ2-5

CDR3nt: TGTGCCAGCAGGGGCAGACTGGTACAAGAGACCCAGTACTTC
CDR3aa: CASRGRLVQETQYF
v_gene: TRBV6-5
d_gene: -
abundance: -
j_gene: TRBJ2-5

CDR3nt: TGTGCCAGCAGTCGGCAGGGCCTAGTACATGAGCAGTTCTTC
CDR3aa: CASSRQGLVHEQFF
v_gene: TRBV25-1
d_gene: -
abundance: -
j_gene: TRBJ2-1

CDR3nt: TGTGCCAGCAGCTTAGCGGCGGGACAGGGGGCCTTTGGCTACACCTTC
CDR3aa: CASSLAAGQGAFGYTF
v_gene: TRBV7-9
d_gene: TRBD1
abundance: few
j_gene: TRBJ1-2

CDR3nt: TGTGCCAGTAGTATCAAAGCGGGAGAGGTATATGAGCAGTTCTTC
CDR3aa: CASSIKAGEVYEQFF
v_gene: TRBV19
d_gene: TRBD2
abundance: few
j_gene: TRBJ2-1

CDR3nt: TGTGCCAGCCTCGACAGGGGATTAAGTCAGCCCCAGCATTTT
CDR3aa: CASLDRGLSQPQHF
v_gene: TRBV19
d_gene: TRBD1
abundance: -
j_gene: TRBJ1-5

CDR3nt: TGCGCCAGCAGCCAAGATAAGGCTAGCGGCCTCAAAAACATTCAGTACTTC
CDR3aa: CASSQDKASGLKNIQYF
v_gene: TRBV4-3
d_gene: TRBD2
abundance: -
j_gene: TRBJ2-4

CDR3nt: TGTGCCAGCAGACGTGACAGTCAGACCCAGTACTTC
CDR3aa: CASRRDSQTQYF
v_gene: TRBV12-3/TRBV12-4
d_gene: -
abundance: once
j_gene: TRBJ2-5

CDR3nt: TGTGCCAGCAGCGTGGGACTGAGCAATCAGCCCCAGCATTTT
CDR3aa: CASSVGLSNQPQHF
v_gene: TRBV28
d_gene: -
abundance: -
j_gene: TRBJ1-5

CDR3nt: TGTGCCAGCAGCTTACAGGCAGCCAGTCCGACTTTCAATCAGCCCCAGCATTTT
CDR3aa: CASSLQAASPTFNQPQHF
v_gene: TRBV7-2
d_gene: -
abundance: -
j_gene: TRBJ1-5